A single sample is the source of the 20 T cell receptor beta chains below, sequenced in a study of blood T cell repertoires in COVID-19. The data were produced by immunoSEQ multiplex PCR, yet TCRdb's version contains in-frame clones alone and is incomplete. The table lists 110,000 or so clones, roughly 80% of them singletons, with 7.9% in the top ten. Sample: peripheral blood. These receptors originate from a human donor in a cohort sampled during active COVID-19.

The chain has TRBV6-1 and TRBJ1-2, with 7 positions matching TRBD1. This CDR3 contains 15 residues. The trim removed 2 bases at V and 0 bases at J, leaving 3 bases unmatched. The germline CDR1 and CDR2 sequences are MNHNS and SASEGT. In DNA form, the CDR3 reads TGTGCCAGCAGTGAAATGACAGGGCCTAACTATGGCTACACCTTC. Residues: CASSEMTGPNYGYTF.

The chain recombines TRBV7-6 with TRBJ1-5; TRBD1 might be the D (6 bases). This CDR3 has 19 residues. Germline V gives CDR1 SGHVS, CDR2 FNYEAQ. V was clipped by 1 base and J by 2 bases, with 21 bases between them. CDR3 DNA sequence: TGTGCCAGCAGCTTAGACGCAGGGGCCTCCAGCGGGGGCAATCAGCCCCAGCATTTT. It specifies CASSLDAGASSGGNQPQHF.

This clone has just a few counts. This sequence joins TRBV6-1 and TRBJ2-2, with a weak D call TRBD1 (5 bases). Between the trimmed V and J ends, which lost 1 base and 1 base, there was a span of 13 bases. Germline-derived CDR1 and CDR2 are MNHNS and SASEGT. This CDR3 spans 17 amino acids. This chain's CDR3 is CASSEGAGAGNTGELFF. CDR3 sequence (DNA): TGTGCCAGCAGTGAAGGGGCTGGGGCTGGGAACACCGGGGAGCTGTTTTTT.

The genes are TRBV25-1 and TRBJ2-2; 8 bases map to TRBD1. Germline loops: CDR1 MGHDK, CDR2 SYGVNS. V shed 8 bases and J 3 bases; nucleotides not matched to a gene: 5. CDR3 length: 14 amino acids. CDR3 region: CASSTGGDTGELFF. Written as DNA, the CDR3 is TGTGCCAGCTCCACAGGGGGAGACACCGGGGAGCTGTTTTTT. The variable domain in full, with the rest retrieved from reference TRBV25-1 and TRBJ2-2, is EADIYQTPRYLVIGTGKKITLECSQTMGHDKMYWYQQDPGMELHLIHYSYGVNSTEKGDLSSESTVSRIRTEHFPLTLESARPSHTSQYLCASSTGGDTGELFFGEGSRLTVL.

J is TRBJ1-2 and V is TRBV18, with TRBD1 matching over 9 bases. V gave up 3 bases and J gave up 7 bases; unmatched junction bases: 9. This CDR3 is 15 amino acids long. Germline CDR1 is KGHSH and CDR2 is LQKENI. CDR3 sequence: CASSPPITGGSGYTF. CDR3 nucleotide sequence: TGTGCCAGCTCACCCCCCATAACAGGGGGCAGTGGCTACACCTTC.

The CDR3 here is CASSFRDRSYEQYF. CDR3 sequence (DNA): TGTGCCAGCAGCTTCCGGGACAGGTCCTACGAGCAGTACTTC. This chain uses TRBV11-3 with TRBJ2-7; the match to TRBD1 covers 8 bases. CDR1 is SGHNT, CDR2 YENEEA, per germline. V lost 3 bases to trimming and J lost 1 base; unmatched junction nucleotides: 2. The CDR3 loop spans 14 amino acids.

This clone was counted a single time. The J gene is TRBJ2-7, the V gene TRBV10-1, with 9 bases identical to TRBD2. Germline CDR1 WNHNN, CDR2 SYGVQD (reference sequence). Trimming at V came to 6 bases and at J to 9 bases, leaving 0 bases not matched to a gene. The CDR3 is 10 residues long. The CDR3 sequence: CASRLAGQYF. The CDR3 DNA reads TGCGCCAGCAGACTAGCGGGGCAGTACTTC.

Here the CDR3 DNA reads TGCGCCAGCAGCTTGAACAGGGCCCAGGGGACCTATGGCTACACCTTC. Protein sequence: CASSLNRAQGTYGYTF. V gene TRBV5-1 combines with J gene TRBJ1-2; weak D call: TRBD1 (6 bases). Germline V gene lookup returns CDR1 SGHRS and CDR2 YFSETQ. V lost 1 base, J lost 4 bases, and 17 bases lay in between. The CDR3 length is 16 residues.

V usage is TRBV9 and J usage is TRBJ2-6; 8 bases are shared with TRBD1. The trim removed 4 bases at V and 4 bases at J, leaving 7 bases unmatched. The CDR3 totals 16 residues. Germline V gene data show CDR1 as SGDLS and CDR2 as YYNGEE. CDR3 in DNA: TGTGCCAGCAGCCCCTCGGACAGGGACGGGGCCAACGTCCTGACTTTC. Amino acid sequence: CASSPSDRDGANVLTF.

The CDR3, as DNA: TGTGCCAGCAGCTTCCGTGGGGGGGGTTGGGCGTCCTACGAGCAGTACTTC. Residues: CASSFRGGGWASYEQYF. The V call is TRBV7-2, the J call TRBJ2-7, with 7 bases aligning to TRBD2. There are 17 residues in the CDR3. J gave up 1 base and V 3 bases, and 12 bases lay outside the gene matches. The V gene's germline CDR1 is SGHTA and CDR2 FQGNSA. The full variable domain, its missing parts supplied by reference TRBV7-2 and TRBJ2-7, is GAGVSQSPSNKVTEKGKDVELRCDPISGHTALYWYRQSLGQGLEFLIYFQGNSAPDKSGLPSDRFSAERTGGSVSTLTIQRTQQEDSAVYLCASSFRGGGWASYEQYFGPGTRLTVT.

The chain combines TRBV14 with TRBJ2-7; TRBD2 agrees at 14 bases. Germline CDR1 SGHDN, CDR2 FVKESK. The CDR3 runs 16 residues. The ends lost 0 bases at V and 3 bases at J; junction bases unmatched: 1. For the CDR3, the DNA is TGTGCCAGCAGCCAAGATGGGACTAGCGGGGGCTACGAGCAGTACTTC. This translates into CASSQDGTSGGYEQYF. Supplemented by reference TRBV14 and TRBJ2-7, the full variable domain reads EAGVTQFPSHSVIEKGQTVTLRCDPISGHDNLYWYRRVMGKEIKFLLHFVKESKQDESGMPNNRFLAERTGGTYSTLKVQPAELEDSGVYFCASSQDGTSGGYEQYFGPGTRLTVT.

This chain connects TRBV29-1 to TRBJ2-7; D gene ambiguous. The V end was cut by 4 bases, the J end by 2 bases, with 12 bases between. This CDR3 contains 13 residues. The germline gives CDR1 SQVTM, CDR2 ANQGSEA. The CDR3 sequence is CSVVGGVTYEQYF. CDR3 coding DNA: TGCAGCGTTGTAGGCGGAGTAACCTACGAGCAGTACTTC.

CDR3 residues: CASSWTSGSPSYEQYF. The CDR3 DNA sequence: TGCGCCAGCAGCTGGACTAGCGGGAGTCCGAGTTACGAGCAGTACTTC. V usage is TRBV5-1 and J usage is TRBJ2-7; 13 nucleotides agree with TRBD2. The CDR3 is made up of 16 amino acids. Unmatched junction bases numbered 7, after V lost 3 bases and J lost 4 bases. CDR1 and CDR2 (germline): SGHRS, YFSETQ.

This chain links TRBV30 with TRBJ1-6, with D perhaps TRBD1 (6 bases). Between the trimmed V and J ends, which lost 3 bases and 12 bases, there was a span of 15 bases. This CDR3 contains 13 residues. CDR1 and CDR2 (germline): GTSNPN, SVGIG (reference sequence). CDR3: CAWRQDRLKPLHF. The DNA of the CDR3 is TGTGCCTGGAGGCAAGACAGGCTAAAACCCCTCCACTTT.

The J gene is TRBJ2-7, the V gene TRBV29-1, with D possibly matching TRBD1 (5 bases). The CDR3 contains 15 residues. CDR1 is SQVTM and CDR2 is ANQGSEA in the germline V gene. Deletions cut 6 bases from V and 2 bases from J, with 20 bases between. The CDR3, as DNA: TGCAGCGTCCTGGGCCGACAGCCCCTTCCCTACGAGCAGTACTTC. Its translation is CSVLGRQPLPYEQYF.

The J gene is TRBJ2-7, the V gene TRBV4-2, with 10 bases lining up with TRBD2. V lost 1 base to trimming and J lost 3 bases; unmatched junction nucleotides: 3. Germline V CDR1 and CDR2: LGHNA, YNFKEQ. CDR3 length: 15 amino acids. As DNA, the CDR3 is TGTGCCAGCAGCCAAGGTCCTAGCGGGAGCTACGAGCAGTACTTC. This encodes CASSQGPSGSYEQYF.

J is TRBJ1-5 and V is TRBV10-2, with D hard to call. This CDR3 spans 14 amino acids. Trimming removed 3 bases from V and 5 bases from J, with 11 bases in between. Germline V gives CDR1 WSHSY, CDR2 SAAADI. This CDR3 reads CASSDSTDYQPQHF. DNA of the CDR3: TGCGCCAGCAGTGATTCAACAGATTATCAGCCCCAGCATTTT.

As regards this clone: At the DNA level, this CDR3 is encoded by other sequences in the same sample as well. The genes are TRBV6-5 and TRBJ2-7, with a weak D call TRBD2 (5 bases). V dropped 8 bases and J dropped 4 bases, with 18 bases sitting between them. The CDR3 has 14 residues. Germline V gives CDR1 MNHEY, CDR2 SVGAGI. The CDR3 reads CASRHLPSSYEQYF. CDR3 DNA sequence: TGTGCCAGCCGCCACCTACCTAGCTCTTACGAGCAGTACTTC.

The chain is built from TRBV14 and TRBJ1-5; a possible D gene is TRBD1 (5 bases). This CDR3 spans 19 amino acids. The germline CDR1 and CDR2 sequences are SGHDN and FVKESK. V shed 0 bases and J shed 1 base, with 19 bases lying between them. CDR3 in DNA: TGTGCCAGCAGCCAAGATTCCCAGCAGGGATTCTTAAGCAATCAGCCCCAGCATTTT. Amino acid sequence: CASSQDSQQGFLSNQPQHF.

The V call is TRBV30, the J call TRBJ2-7, with D maybe TRBD1 (6 bases). V was clipped by 6 bases and J by 4 bases, with 13 bases between them. This CDR3 has 12 residues. Germline assignment: CDR1 GTSNPN and CDR2 SVGIG (reference sequence). Here the CDR3 DNA reads TGTGCCTGTTCAGCAACAGGGTACGAGCAGTACTTC. Amino acids: CACSATGYEQYF.